A selection of T cell receptor beta chains follows, all from one sample in a study of cytomegalovirus exposure and HLA in healthy donors. Generated by immunoSEQ multiplex PCR, the TCRdb table keeps only in-frame clones and is missing some. The sample contains under 200,000 clones, 75% to 80% of which appear only once. The material sequenced was PBMCs. The receptors come from a man aged 45 to 65 in good health and CMV-seropositive. Both conserved end residues are part of each CDR3. A D gene is named only where the DNA matches it firmly. Not every row has a clone size; where given, it reads once, few, many or a size class.

clone size	V gene	J gene	D gene	CDR3 protein	CDR3 DNA
.	TRBV28	TRBJ2-1	TRBD1	CASSRWGQGSTYEQFF	TGTGCCAGCAGCCGTTGGGGACAGGGGTCGACATATGAGCAGTTCTTC
few	TRBV29-1	TRBJ1-2	.	CSVEERGGSGYGYTF	TGCAGCGTTGAAGAACGTGGAGGGTCGGGCTATGGCTACACCTTC
few	TRBV29-1	TRBJ1-2	.	CSVEIQGNYGYTF	TGCAGCGTTGAGATACAGGGTAACTATGGCTACACCTTC
.	TRBV7-9	TRBJ2-1	.	CASSLGWGGREQFF	TGTGCCAGCAGCTTGGGTTGGGGGGGCCGTGAGCAGTTCTTC
.	TRBV9	TRBJ2-5	.	CASSVARQETQYF	TGTGCCAGCAGCGTAGCCAGACAAGAGACCCAGTACTTC
.	TRBV7-3	TRBJ2-5	.	CASSLTSAGETQYF	TGTGCCAGCAGCTTAACTAGCGCCGGGGAGACCCAGTACTTC
.	TRBV9	TRBJ2-2	TRBD2	CASSLTSGLVSGELFF	TGTGCCAGCAGCTTGACCTCGGGACTAGTCTCCGGGGAGCTGTTTTTT
.	TRBV5-1	TRBJ1-6	.	CASSLSGRSDSPLHF	TGCGCCAGCAGCTTGTCAGGCAGAAGTGATTCACCCCTCCACTTT
.	TRBV2	TRBJ1-4	.	CASSDSTDNEKLFF	TGTGCCAGCAGTGATTCGACAGACAATGAAAAACTGTTTTTT
.	TRBV27	TRBJ1-2	.	CASSLYTGPLDGYTF	TGTGCCAGCAGTTTATACACAGGGCCTCTAGATGGCTACACCTTC
.	TRBV7-3	TRBJ2-3	.	CASSLIGQGGTDTQYF	TGTGCCAGCAGCTTAATCGGGCAGGGTGGCACAGATACGCAGTATTTT
.	TRBV27	TRBJ1-5	.	CASSPGTPSNQPQHF	TGTGCCAGCAGTCCCGGGACACCTAGCAATCAGCCCCAGCATTTT
once	TRBV6-6	TRBJ2-3	.	CASSSPGRSTDTQYF	TGTGCCAGCAGTTCCCCAGGGCGGAGCACAGATACGCAGTATTTT
few	TRBV27	TRBJ1-1	.	CASSFLDSDTEAFF	TGTGCCAGCAGTTTCTTGGACAGTGACACTGAAGCTTTCTTT
.	TRBV9	TRBJ1-3	TRBD1	CASSVTVTGEGNTIYF	TGTGCCAGCAGCGTAACCGTGACAGGGGAAGGAAACACCATATATTTT
.	TRBV5-1	TRBJ1-4	.	CASSLVRGENEKLFF	TGCGCCAGCAGCTTGGTCCGGGGGGAAAATGAAAAACTGTTTTTT
.	TRBV6-5	TRBJ1-5	.	CASSYSGGLDQPQHF	TGTGCCAGCAGTTACTCAGGGGGATTGGATCAGCCCCAGCATTTT
.	TRBV6-4	TRBJ1-6	.	CASSDEYQGSSPLHF	TGTGCCAGCAGTGACGAATACCAGGGGAGCTCACCCCTCCACTTT
.	TRBV19	TRBJ2-2	TRBD2	CASSIRKKTGTSNTGELFF	TGTGCCAGTAGTATCAGAAAAAAGACCGGGACTAGTAACACCGGGGAGCTGTTTTTT
.	TRBV2	TRBJ1-1	.	CASSFDKVSTEAFF	TGTGCCAGCAGTTTCGACAAGGTGAGCACTGAAGCTTTCTTT
once	TRBV2	TRBJ2-5	.	CATILFGGPQETQYF	TGTGCCACCATTCTGTTCGGGGGGCCCCAAGAGACCCAGTACTTC
.	TRBV20-1	TRBJ1-2	TRBD1	CSAAGGGGYTF	TGCAGTGCTGCAGGGGGCGGAGGCTACACCTTC
once	TRBV13	TRBJ1-3	TRBD1	CASSPDRGSGNTIYF	TGTGCCAGCAGCCCAGACAGGGGTTCTGGAAACACCATATATTTT
.	TRBV7-8	TRBJ1-6	.	CASSLAGTLLLSPLHF	TGTGCCAGCAGCTTAGCCGGGACACTCCTTCTTTCACCCCTCCACTTT
.	TRBV7-2	TRBJ1-2	.	CASSFQGYGYTF	TGTGCCAGCAGCTTCCAGGGCTACGGCTACACCTTC
.	TRBV7-9	TRBJ1-6	.	CASSQDGGNGSPLHF	TGTGCCAGCAGCCAAGACGGGGGGAACGGTTCACCCCTCCACTTT
few	TRBV5-6	TRBJ1-1	.	CASSPFQGLEAFF	TGTGCCAGCAGCCCATTTCAGGGTCTTGAAGCTTTCTTT
.	TRBV11-3	TRBJ1-3	TRBD1	CASSIAQGQRISGNTIYF	TGTGCCAGCAGCATTGCCCAGGGACAGCGGATTTCTGGAAACACCATATATTTT
.	TRBV5-6	TRBJ2-2	.	CASSLNYPNTGELFF	TGTGCCAGCAGCTTGAACTACCCGAACACCGGGGAGCTGTTTTTT
.	TRBV5-1	TRBJ1-1	.	CASSPGLPNTEAFF	TGCGCCAGCAGCCCCGGACTGCCGAACACTGAAGCTTTCTTT
.	TRBV5-8	TRBJ2-1	.	CASSQQGNEQFF	TGTGCCAGCAGCCAACAGGGAAACGAGCAGTTCTTC
once	TRBV13	TRBJ1-2	.	CASSLSRVGYTF	TGTGCCAGCAGCTTAAGCAGGGTCGGCTACACCTTC
.	TRBV10-3	TRBJ1-1	.	CAISVTPPRGAEAFF	TGTGCCATCAGTGTAACACCACCCAGGGGAGCTGAAGCTTTCTTT
few	TRBV15	TRBJ2-5	TRBD1	CATRGQGAYQETQYF	TGTGCCACCAGGGGACAGGGGGCCTACCAAGAGACCCAGTACTTC
.	TRBV5-1	TRBJ2-1	.	CASSLSRGSTYNEQFF	TGCGCCAGCAGCTTGTCGCGGGGTAGCACCTACAATGAGCAGTTCTTC